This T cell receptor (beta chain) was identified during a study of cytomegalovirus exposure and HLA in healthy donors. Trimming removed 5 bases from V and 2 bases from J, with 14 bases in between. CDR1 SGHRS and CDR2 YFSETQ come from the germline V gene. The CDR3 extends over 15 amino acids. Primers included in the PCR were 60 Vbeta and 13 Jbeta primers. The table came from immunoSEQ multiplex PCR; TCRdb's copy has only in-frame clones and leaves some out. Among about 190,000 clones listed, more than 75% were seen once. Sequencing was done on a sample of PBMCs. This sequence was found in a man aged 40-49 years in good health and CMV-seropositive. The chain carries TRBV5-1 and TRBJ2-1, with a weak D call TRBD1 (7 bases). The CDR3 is CASSRQGGTYNEQFF. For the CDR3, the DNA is TGCGCCAGCAGTCGGCAGGGGGGAACCTACAATGAGCAGTTCTTC.